The 16 T cell receptor beta chains below all came from one sample that was sequenced in a study of identifying expanded T cells in peripheral blood. Some clones are missing from TCRdb's copy, which holds only in-frame ones; the method was immunoSEQ multiplex PCR. This sample has about 110,000 clones; around 88% occur once, and the top ten carry about 15%. Source material: blood. These receptors all come from a person aged 18 to 70 in good health.

The V and J genes are TRBV6-5 and TRBJ2-5, with 11 bases matching TRBD2. Germline values: CDR1 MNHEY, CDR2 SVGAGI. The CDR3 runs to 15 residues. V lost 8 bases and J lost 1; bases outside the gene matches: 6. The CDR3: CASLSLAGGQETQYF. CDR3 nucleotides: TGTGCCAGCCTATCGCTAGCGGGGGGCCAAGAGACCCAGTACTTC.

The chain's CDR3 is CASSPYGQRGGANVLTF. The CDR3 region has the DNA TGTGCCAGCTCACCATATGGACAGCGCGGTGGGGCCAACGTCCTGACTTTC. This chain connects TRBV18 to TRBJ2-6; tentatively, D is TRBD1 (6 bases). The CDR3 is 17 amino acids. With 2 bases removed from V and 3 bases from J, the gap between germline ends came to 14 bases. Germline CDR1 and CDR2: KGHSH and LQKENI.

A single count supports this clone. The rearrangement links TRBV15 to TRBJ2-4, with D perhaps matching TRBD1 (7 bases). Trimming removed 0 bases from V and 2 bases from J, with 14 bases in between. The CDR3 runs 17 residues. Germline-derived CDR1 and CDR2 are LNHNV and YYDKDF (reference sequence). The CDR3 bases are TGTGCCACCAGCAGAGAGGGGCAGGGGGGATCCAAAAACATTCAGTACTTC. Its translation: CATSREGQGGSKNIQYF.

The chain is built from TRBV18 and TRBJ2-1, with 12 bases that match TRBD2. J gave up 10 bases and V 3 bases, and 10 bases lay outside the gene matches. This CDR3 spans 16 amino acids. Germline V gives CDR1 KGHSH, CDR2 LQKENI. The CDR3 DNA is TGTGCCAGCTCACCCTCACTAGCGGGGGGTTACGGCGAGCAGTTCTTC. This translates into CASSPSLAGGYGEQFF.

V gene TRBV7-2 combines with J gene TRBJ2-7; possibly TRBD2 for D (5 bases). The ends were cut back, 3 bases at V and 6 bases at J, with 18 bases in the middle. This CDR3 spans 15 amino acids. CDR1 is SGHTA and CDR2 is FQGNSA in the germline V gene. The CDR3: CASSFSEDPSGEQYF. The DNA of the CDR3 is TGTGCCAGCAGCTTTTCGGAGGATCCTTCCGGCGAGCAGTACTTC.

This clone was seen more than once but under ten times. This same CDR3 is encoded by further DNA sequences in the sample. The chain recombines TRBV27 with TRBJ2-5, with a tentative D call TRBD1 (6 bases). With 4 bases removed from V and 4 bases from J, the gap between germline ends came to 10 bases. CDR3 length equals 13 residues. Per germline, CDR1 MNHEY and CDR2 SMNVEV (reference sequence). The CDR3 here is CASSSRGRETQYF. CDR3 nucleotides: TGTGCCAGCAGTTCTAGGGGGAGAGAGACCCAGTACTTC.

The rearrangement links TRBV7-9 to TRBJ2-7; D is undetermined. The germline V gene encodes CDR1 SEHNR and CDR2 FQNEAQ (reference sequence). With 1 base removed from V and 3 bases from J, the gap between germline ends came to 7 bases. The CDR3 consists of 13 residues. The CDR3 sequence is CASSLGGIYEQYF. CDR3 nucleotides: TGTGCCAGCAGCTTAGGCGGAATCTACGAGCAGTACTTC.

V is TRBV7-8 and J is TRBJ1-6; no reliable D call. The germline gives CDR1 SGHVS, CDR2 FQNEAQ. The CDR3 extends over 12 amino acids. V was shortened by 1 base and J by 9 bases, with 4 bases between the two germline ends. CDR3 sequence reads: CASSLVTSPLHF. The CDR3 coding sequence is TGTGCCAGCAGCTTAGTAACTTCACCCCTCCACTTT.

The gene calls are TRBV7-2 and TRBJ2-1; 7 nucleotides line up with TRBD2. The CDR3 is 11 amino acids. CDR1 and CDR2 (germline): SGHTA, FQGNSA. The J segment lost 7 bases and the V segment lost 10 bases, leaving 4 bases of the junction unmatched. The CDR3 region is CATRGGNEQFF. CDR3 in DNA: TGTGCCACCCGGGGAGGGAATGAGCAGTTCTTC.

The chain links TRBV15 to TRBJ2-1; no reliable D call. V was shortened by 0 bases and J by 6 bases, with 9 bases between the two germline ends. This CDR3 is built from 14 residues. Germline V gene sequence: CDR1 LNHNV, CDR2 YYDKDF (reference sequence). CDR3 residues: CATSRETLSNEQFF. In DNA form, the CDR3 reads TGTGCCACCAGCAGAGAAACCCTCTCCAATGAGCAGTTCTTC.

V usage is TRBV4-3 and J usage is TRBJ2-2; TRBD2 matches at 10 bases. The V gene's germline CDR1 is LGHNA and CDR2 YSLEER. The V segment lost 0 bases and the J segment 2 bases; nucleotides outside the gene matches: 3. CDR3 size: 17 residues. The CDR3 loop reads CASSQDLAGANTGELFF. For the CDR3, the DNA is TGCGCCAGCAGCCAAGATCTAGCGGGGGCAAACACCGGGGAGCTGTTTTTT.

A single count supports this clone. This chain joins TRBV7-2 and TRBJ1-3; D is ambiguous. CDR1 and CDR2 (germline): SGHTA, FQGNSA. V was cut by 5 bases and J by 6 bases, with 14 bases left in between. CDR3 size: 14 residues. The CDR3 loop is CASSPLPSQNTIYF. DNA of the CDR3: TGTGCCAGCAGCCCCCTCCCCTCACAAAACACCATATATTTT.

In nucleotides, the CDR3 is TGTGCCAGCAGCTTAGGGGGGTGGAACGTTGAAGCTTTCTTT. This codes for CASSLGGWNVEAFF. The gene calls are TRBV7-8 and TRBJ1-1, with TRBD1 as a possible D gene (5 bases). Germline V CDR1 and CDR2: SGHVS, FQNEAQ. The CDR3 has 14 amino acids. Trimming took 1 base from V and 7 from J, leaving 13 bases between them.

The chain employs TRBV5-4 and TRBJ2-5; D possibly corresponds to TRBD1 (6 bases). CDR1 is SGHNT, CDR2 YYREEE, per germline (reference sequence). This CDR3 contains 14 residues. With 1 base removed from V and 5 bases from J, the gap between germline ends came to 12 bases. The CDR3 loop reads CASSLTGMAETQYF. CDR3 DNA sequence: TGTGCCAGCAGCTTGACAGGGATGGCGGAGACCCAGTACTTC.

The rearrangement joins TRBV7-2 to TRBJ2-7, with 8 bases aligning to TRBD1. This CDR3 is 16 amino acids long. After removal of 4 bases from V and 5 bases from J, the junction contained 13 bases not matched to a gene. The germline V gene has CDR1 SGHTA and CDR2 FQGNSA. The CDR3, as DNA: TGTGCCAGCAGCTCCCCCAGGGGGCGACCCCGCCACGAGCAGTACTTC. Amino acid sequence: CASSSPRGRPRHEQYF.

The CDR3 loop reads CASSLTRVLDTQYF. CDR3 nucleotides: TGTGCCAGCAGCCTGACTAGGGTTTTAGATACGCAGTATTTT. The chain carries TRBV7-8 and TRBJ2-3, with D perhaps TRBD2 (6 bases). This CDR3 comprises 14 residues. Germline-derived CDR1 and CDR2 are SGHVS and FQNEAQ. Trimming left V 5 bases short and J 5 bases short, with 14 bases between.